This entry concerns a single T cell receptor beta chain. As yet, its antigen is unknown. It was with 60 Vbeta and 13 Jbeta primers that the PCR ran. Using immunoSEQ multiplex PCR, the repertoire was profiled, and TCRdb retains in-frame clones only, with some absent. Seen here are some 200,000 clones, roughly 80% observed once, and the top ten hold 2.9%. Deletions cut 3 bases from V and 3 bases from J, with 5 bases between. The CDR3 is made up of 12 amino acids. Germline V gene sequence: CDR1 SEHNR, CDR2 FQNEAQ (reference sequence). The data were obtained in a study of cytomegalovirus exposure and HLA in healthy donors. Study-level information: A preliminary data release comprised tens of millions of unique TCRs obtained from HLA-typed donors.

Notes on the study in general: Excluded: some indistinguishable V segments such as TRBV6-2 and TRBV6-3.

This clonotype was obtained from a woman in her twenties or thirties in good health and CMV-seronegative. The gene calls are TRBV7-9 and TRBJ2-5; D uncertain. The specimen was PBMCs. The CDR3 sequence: CASSFSEETQYF. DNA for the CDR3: TGTGCCAGCAGCTTTTCGGAAGAGACCCAGTACTTC.